These 13 T cell receptor beta chains share one sample of origin, sequenced in a study of shared clonotypes between healthy human individuals. Profiling relied on immunoSEQ multiplex PCR, and the TCRdb table lists in-frame clones only, not all of them. The repertoire holds 550,000 to 800,000 clones, with around 90% as singletons. Source material: memory CD8+ T cells from PBMCs. Sample subset: CD45RO+ cells pooled with CCR7-negative TemRA cells. Every receptor here comes from a man aged 18 to 29 in good health. Some clones in this sample may be carry-over from other donors' samples.

The table lists this clone with a count of one. The rearrangement uses TRBV5-6 and TRBJ2-1; TRBD2 matches 7 bases. From germline, CDR1 is SGHDT and CDR2 YYEEEE. J was trimmed by 5 bases and V by 4 bases; bases with no gene match: 6. This CDR3 comprises 14 residues. As DNA, the CDR3 is TGTGCCAGCAGCGTTACTAGCGCCGACAATGAGCAGTTCTTC. Its translation: CASSVTSADNEQFF.

This chain links TRBV15 with TRBJ2-7; tentative D call: TRBD2 (6 bases). This CDR3 has 16 residues. The germline V gene has CDR1 LNHNV and CDR2 YYDKDF (reference sequence). Trimming pared 1 base from V and 2 bases from J, leaving 15 bases between. The CDR3 spells CATSRGLEGNAYEQYF. The CDR3 DNA is TGTGCCACCAGCAGAGGCCTGGAGGGCAACGCCTACGAGCAGTACTTC. The whole variable domain, remainder taken from reference TRBV15 and TRBJ2-7, is DAMVIQNPRYQVTQFGKPVTLSCSQTLNHNVMYWYQQKSSQAPKLLFHYYDKDFNNEADTPDNFQSRRPNTSFCFLDIRSPGLGDTAMYLCATSRGLEGNAYEQYFGPGTRLTVT.

This clone is termed medium-sized (0.01 to 0.1%). Other nucleotide sequences in the sample specify the same CDR3. The J gene is TRBJ2-2, the V gene TRBV27, with 7 bases that match TRBD2. CDR1 and CDR2 (germline): MNHEY, SMNVEV (reference sequence). The CDR3 extends over 16 amino acids. V lost 3 bases and J lost 2; bases outside the gene matches: 6. CDR3 coding DNA: TGTGCCAGCAGTTTGCGGCTAGCGGATAACACCGGGGAGCTGTTTTTT. It specifies CASSLRLADNTGELFF.

The chain is built from TRBV27 and TRBJ2-6, with 8 bases matching TRBD1. This CDR3 is built from 16 residues. The V gene's germline CDR1 is MNHEY and CDR2 SMNVEV (reference sequence). The trim removed 5 bases at V and 0 bases at J, leaving 3 bases unmatched. This chain's CDR3 is CASSPDRGSGANVLTF. CDR3 coding DNA: TGTGCCAGCAGTCCAGACAGGGGCTCTGGGGCCAACGTCCTGACTTTC. The full variable domain, with the rest looked up from reference TRBV27 and TRBJ2-6, is EAQVTQNPRYLITVTGKKLTVTCSQNMNHEYMSWYRQDPGLGLRQIYYSMNVEVTDKGDVPEGYKVSRKEKRNFPLILESPSPNQTSLYFCASSPDRGSGANVLTFGAGSRLTVL.

This clone showed up just once. This chain joins TRBV13 and TRBJ1-3; D not certain. Germline V gives CDR1 PRHDT, CDR2 FYEKMQ (reference sequence). The CDR3 sequence is 16 residues long. V was pared by 4 bases and J by 0 bases, with 13 bases between. The CDR3, as DNA: TGTGCCAGCAGCTCCGATACAGAGAGCTCTGGAAACACCATATATTTT. It specifies CASSSDTESSGNTIYF. The variable domain in full, with the rest retrieved from reference TRBV13 and TRBJ1-3, is AAGVIQSPRHLIKEKRETATLKCYPIPRHDTVYWYQQGPGQDPQFLISFYEKMQSDKGSIPDRFSAQQFSDYHSELNMSSLELGDSALYFCASSSDTESSGNTIYFGEGSWLTVV.

The V gene is TRBV6-1, the J gene TRBJ2-7; 10 bases line up with TRBD2. The CDR3 length is 17 residues. CDR1 is MNHNS, CDR2 SASEGT, per germline. Trimming took 0 bases from V and 3 from J; bases not matched to a gene: 8. The CDR3 DNA sequence: TGTGCCAGCAGTGAAGCATACCTAGCGGGAGTGTACTACGAGCAGTACTTC. Translating gives CASSEAYLAGVYYEQYF.

This rearrangement joins TRBV28 to TRBJ2-5, with 7 positions matching TRBD1. This CDR3 comprises 14 residues. Germline V gene lookup returns CDR1 MDHEN and CDR2 SYDVKM. Trimming cost V 6 bases and J 2 bases; bases outside gene matches: 6. DNA for the CDR3: TGTGCCAGCAGGTGGACAGGAACTCAAGAGACCCAGTACTTC. Encoded protein: CASRWTGTQETQYF.

The chain carries TRBV27 and TRBJ2-7; 8 bases map to TRBD2. The ends lost 5 bases at V and 7 bases at J; junction bases unmatched: 19. Germline V gene lookup returns CDR1 MNHEY and CDR2 SMNVEV (reference sequence). The CDR3 runs 17 residues. The CDR3 region has the DNA TGTGCCAGCAGTCCGCGGACTAGCAGCCCATCCTCCGGGGAGCAGTACTTC. Translating gives CASSPRTSSPSSGEQYF.

V gene TRBV2 combines with J gene TRBJ2-7, with D possibly being TRBD2 (5 bases). V gave up 7 bases and J gave up 3 bases, with 13 bases separating them. The CDR3 has 13 amino acids. The germline gives CDR1 SNHLY, CDR2 FYNNEI. For the CDR3, the DNA is TGTGCCAGCACCGAAGGGAGTGACTACGAGCAGTACTTC. Its translation is CASTEGSDYEQYF.

The chain couples TRBV29-1 to TRBJ2-7; possibly TRBD1 for D (6 bases). Trimming stripped 0 bases from V and 3 bases from J, with 9 bases between. The germline CDR1 and CDR2 sequences are SQVTM and ANQGSEA. The CDR3 is 13 residues long. CDR3 in DNA: TGCAGCGTTGAAGAGGCGGACAGCTACGAGCAGTACTTC. It codes for CSVEEADSYEQYF.

The chain employs TRBV4-1 and TRBJ2-2, with D perhaps assigned TRBD1 or TRBD2 (5 bases each). This CDR3 region has 17 residues. The ends were cut back, 3 bases at V and 6 bases at J, with 20 bases in the middle. Germline loops: CDR1 MGHRA, CDR2 YSYEKL. The DNA of the CDR3 is TGCGCCAGCAGCCATAAAATCTTATCAGGGAGCGCCGGGGAGCTGTTTTTT. This sequence encodes CASSHKILSGSAGELFF.

The genes are TRBV25-1 and TRBJ1-2; tentative D call: TRBD1 (6 bases). The V gene lost 6 bases and the J gene lost 8 bases, with 10 bases spanning the gap. The germline V gene encodes CDR1 MGHDK and CDR2 SYGVNS. There are 11 residues in the CDR3. The CDR3 DNA sequence: TGTGCCAGCAGCCAGACAGGAGGCTACACCTTC. Protein sequence: CASSQTGGYTF.

This clone turned up a few times. The genes are TRBV19 and TRBJ1-2; D is unresolved. V lost 7 bases and J lost 5, with 8 bases in between. This CDR3 region has 11 residues. CDR1 and CDR2 (germline): LNHDA, SQIVND (reference sequence). For the CDR3, the DNA is TGTGCCAGTACTCCCGGGTATGGCTACACCTTC. Translating it yields CASTPGYGYTF.